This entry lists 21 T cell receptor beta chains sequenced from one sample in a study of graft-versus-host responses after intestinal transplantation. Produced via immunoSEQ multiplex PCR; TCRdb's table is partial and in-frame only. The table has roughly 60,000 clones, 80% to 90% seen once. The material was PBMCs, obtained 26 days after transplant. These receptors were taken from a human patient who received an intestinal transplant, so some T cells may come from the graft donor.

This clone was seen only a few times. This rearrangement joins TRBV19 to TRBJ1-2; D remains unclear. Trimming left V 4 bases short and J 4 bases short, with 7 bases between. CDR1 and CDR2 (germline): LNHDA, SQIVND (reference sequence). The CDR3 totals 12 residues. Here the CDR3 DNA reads TGTGCCAGTAGTACAGTTTCCTATGGCTACACCTTC. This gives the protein CASSTVSYGYTF.

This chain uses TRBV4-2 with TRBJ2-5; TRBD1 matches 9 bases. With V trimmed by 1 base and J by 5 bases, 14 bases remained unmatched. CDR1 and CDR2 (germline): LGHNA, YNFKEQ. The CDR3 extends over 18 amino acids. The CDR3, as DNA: TGTGCCAGCAGCCAAGGGGTCCCGGGACAGGGCCCCCGGGAGACCCAGTACTTC. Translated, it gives CASSQGVPGQGPRETQYF.

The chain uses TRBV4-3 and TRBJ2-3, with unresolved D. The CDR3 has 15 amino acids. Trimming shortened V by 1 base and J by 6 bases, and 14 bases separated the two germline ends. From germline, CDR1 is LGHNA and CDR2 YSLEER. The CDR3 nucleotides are TGCGCCAGCAGCCAAGTTCCCACCCAGGTGGATACGCAGTATTTT. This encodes CASSQVPTQVDTQYF.

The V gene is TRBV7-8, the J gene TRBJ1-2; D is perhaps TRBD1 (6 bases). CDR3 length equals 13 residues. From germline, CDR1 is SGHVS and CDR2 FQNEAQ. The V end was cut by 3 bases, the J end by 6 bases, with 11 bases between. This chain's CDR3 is CASSFTTGDGYTF. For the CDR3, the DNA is TGTGCCAGCAGCTTTACGACAGGCGATGGCTACACCTTC.

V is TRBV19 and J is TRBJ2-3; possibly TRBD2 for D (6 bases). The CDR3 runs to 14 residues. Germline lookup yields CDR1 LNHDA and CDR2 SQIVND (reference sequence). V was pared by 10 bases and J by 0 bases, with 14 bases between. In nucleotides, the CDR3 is TGTGCCACCGGGGCGGGACCCAGCACAGATACGCAGTATTTT. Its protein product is CATGAGPSTDTQYF.

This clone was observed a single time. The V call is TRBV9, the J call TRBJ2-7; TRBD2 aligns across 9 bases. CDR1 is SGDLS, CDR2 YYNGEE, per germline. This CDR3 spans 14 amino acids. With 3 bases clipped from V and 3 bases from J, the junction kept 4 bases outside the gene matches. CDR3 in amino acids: CASSAQREVYEQYF. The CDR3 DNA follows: TGTGCCAGCAGCGCCCAGCGGGAGGTCTACGAGCAGTACTTC.

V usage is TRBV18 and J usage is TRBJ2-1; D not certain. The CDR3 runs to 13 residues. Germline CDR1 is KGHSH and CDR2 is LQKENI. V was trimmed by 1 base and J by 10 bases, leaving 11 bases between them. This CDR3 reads CASSPQADLEQFF. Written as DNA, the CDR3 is TGTGCCAGCTCACCACAGGCGGATTTAGAGCAGTTCTTC. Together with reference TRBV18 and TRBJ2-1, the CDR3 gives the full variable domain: NAGVMQNPRHLVRRRGQEARLRCSPMKGHSHVYWYRQLPEEGLKFMVYLQKENIIDESGMPKERFSAEFPKEGPSILRIQQVVRGDSAAYFCASSPQADLEQFFGPGTRLTVL.

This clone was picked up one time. CDR3 DNA: TGCAGCGTTCGGCATAGCGGGAGCACAGATACGCAGTATTTT. Translating gives CSVRHSGSTDTQYF. J is TRBJ2-3 and V is TRBV29-1, with 7 bases lining up with TRBD2. With V trimmed by 5 bases and J by 0 bases, 5 bases remained unmatched. This CDR3 has 14 residues. Germline V gene lookup returns CDR1 SQVTM and CDR2 ANQGSEA.

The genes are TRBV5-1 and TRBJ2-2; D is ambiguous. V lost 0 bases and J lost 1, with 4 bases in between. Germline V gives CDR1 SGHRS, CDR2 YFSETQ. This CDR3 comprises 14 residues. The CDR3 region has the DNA TGCGCCAGCAGCTTGGCTTTGAACACCGGGGAGCTGTTTTTT. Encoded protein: CASSLALNTGELFF.

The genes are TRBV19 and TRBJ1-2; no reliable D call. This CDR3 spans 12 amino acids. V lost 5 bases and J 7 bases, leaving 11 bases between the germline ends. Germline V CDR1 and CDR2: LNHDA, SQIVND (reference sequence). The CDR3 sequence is CASSQTPGGYTF. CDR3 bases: TGTGCCAGTAGTCAAACCCCCGGTGGCTACACCTTC.

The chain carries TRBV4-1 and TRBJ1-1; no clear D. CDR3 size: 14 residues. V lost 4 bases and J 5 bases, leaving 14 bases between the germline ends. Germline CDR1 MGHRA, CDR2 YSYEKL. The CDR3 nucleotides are TGCGCCAGCAGCCCTGGGAGGTCTAAAACTGAAGCTTTCTTT. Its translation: CASSPGRSKTEAFF.

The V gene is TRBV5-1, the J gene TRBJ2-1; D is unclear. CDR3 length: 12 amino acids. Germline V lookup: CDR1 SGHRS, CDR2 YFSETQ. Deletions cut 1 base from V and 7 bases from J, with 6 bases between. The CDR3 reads CASSLQENEQFF. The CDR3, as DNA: TGCGCCAGCAGCTTGCAAGAGAATGAGCAGTTCTTC.

The CDR3 bases are TGTGCCAGCAGAAGGGAGGGGGTCCAAGAGACCCAGTACTTC. This gives the protein CASRREGVQETQYF. The rearrangement uses TRBV7-9 and TRBJ2-5, with D perhaps TRBD2 (7 bases). CDR3 length equals 14 residues. Germline lookup yields CDR1 SEHNR and CDR2 FQNEAQ (reference sequence). V was trimmed by 6 bases and J by 1 base, leaving 12 bases between them.

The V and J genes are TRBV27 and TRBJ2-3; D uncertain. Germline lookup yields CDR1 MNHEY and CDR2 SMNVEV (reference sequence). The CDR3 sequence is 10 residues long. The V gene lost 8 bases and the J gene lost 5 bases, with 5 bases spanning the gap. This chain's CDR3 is CASRQDTQYF. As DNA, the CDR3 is TGTGCCAGCCGACAAGATACGCAGTATTTT.

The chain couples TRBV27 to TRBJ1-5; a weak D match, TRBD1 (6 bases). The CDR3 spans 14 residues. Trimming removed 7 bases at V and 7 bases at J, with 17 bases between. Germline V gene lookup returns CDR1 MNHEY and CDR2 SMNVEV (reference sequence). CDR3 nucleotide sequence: TGTGCCAGCATGGATCCCAGGGGATCACAGCCCCAGCATTTT. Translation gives CASMDPRGSQPQHF.

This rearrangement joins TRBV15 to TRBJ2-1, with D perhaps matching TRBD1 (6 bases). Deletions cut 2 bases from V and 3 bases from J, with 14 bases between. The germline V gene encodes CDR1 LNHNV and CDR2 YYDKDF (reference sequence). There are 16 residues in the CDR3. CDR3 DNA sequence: TGTGCCACCAGCAGACAGGGGTCAGTGGACTACAATGAGCAGTTCTTC. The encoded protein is CATSRQGSVDYNEQFF.

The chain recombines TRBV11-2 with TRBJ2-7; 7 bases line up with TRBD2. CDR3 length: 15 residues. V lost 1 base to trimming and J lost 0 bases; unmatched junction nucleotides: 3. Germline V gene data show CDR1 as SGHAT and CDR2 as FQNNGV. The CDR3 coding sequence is TGTGCCAGCAGCTTAGTGGGCGGGAGCTCCTACGAGCAGTACTTC. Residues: CASSLVGGSSYEQYF.

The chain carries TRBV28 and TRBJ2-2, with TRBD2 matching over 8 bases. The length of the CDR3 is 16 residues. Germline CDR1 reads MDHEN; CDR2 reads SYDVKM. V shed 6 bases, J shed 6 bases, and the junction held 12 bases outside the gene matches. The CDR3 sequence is CASSSPRGVGPGELFF. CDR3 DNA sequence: TGTGCCAGCAGCTCCCCGCGGGGGGTCGGTCCCGGGGAGCTGTTTTTT.

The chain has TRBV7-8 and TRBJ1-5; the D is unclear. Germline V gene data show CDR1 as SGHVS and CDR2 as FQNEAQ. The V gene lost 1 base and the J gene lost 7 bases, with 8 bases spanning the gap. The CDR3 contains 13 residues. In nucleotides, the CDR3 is TGTGCCAGCAGCTTAGGGGCGGGGCAGCCCCAGCATTTT. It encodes CASSLGAGQPQHF.

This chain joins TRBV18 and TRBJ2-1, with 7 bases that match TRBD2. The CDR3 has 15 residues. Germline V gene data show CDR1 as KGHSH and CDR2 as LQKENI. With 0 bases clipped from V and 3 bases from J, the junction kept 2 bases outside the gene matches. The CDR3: CASSPPGGDYNEQFF. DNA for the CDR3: TGTGCCAGCTCACCACCGGGGGGGGACTACAATGAGCAGTTCTTC.

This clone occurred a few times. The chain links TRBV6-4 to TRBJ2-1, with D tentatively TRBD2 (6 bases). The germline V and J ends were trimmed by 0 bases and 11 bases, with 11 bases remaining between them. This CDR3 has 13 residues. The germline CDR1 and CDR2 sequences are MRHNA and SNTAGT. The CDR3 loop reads CASSDSGSGQQFF. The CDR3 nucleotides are TGTGCCAGCAGTGACTCGGGTAGCGGACAGCAGTTCTTC.